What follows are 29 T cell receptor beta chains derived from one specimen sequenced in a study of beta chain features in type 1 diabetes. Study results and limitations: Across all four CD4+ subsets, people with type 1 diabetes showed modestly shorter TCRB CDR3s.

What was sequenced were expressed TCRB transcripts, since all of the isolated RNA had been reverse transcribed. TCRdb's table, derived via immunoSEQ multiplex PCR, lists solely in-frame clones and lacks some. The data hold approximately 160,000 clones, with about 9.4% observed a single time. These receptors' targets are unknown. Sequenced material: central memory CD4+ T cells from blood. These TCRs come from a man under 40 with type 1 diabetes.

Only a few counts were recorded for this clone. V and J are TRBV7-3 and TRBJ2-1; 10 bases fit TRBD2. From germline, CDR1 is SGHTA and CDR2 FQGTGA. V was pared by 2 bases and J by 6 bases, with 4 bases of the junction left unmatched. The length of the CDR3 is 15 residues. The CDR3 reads CASSLALAGANEQFF. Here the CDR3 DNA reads TGTGCCAGCAGCTTAGCCCTAGCGGGAGCCAATGAGCAGTTCTTC.

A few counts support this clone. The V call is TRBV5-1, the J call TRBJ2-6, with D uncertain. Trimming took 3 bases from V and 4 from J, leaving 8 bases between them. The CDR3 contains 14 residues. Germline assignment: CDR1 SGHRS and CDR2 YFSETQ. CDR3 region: CASSSTTGANVLTF. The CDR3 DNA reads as TGCGCCAGCAGCTCCACAACAGGGGCCAACGTCCTGACTTTC.

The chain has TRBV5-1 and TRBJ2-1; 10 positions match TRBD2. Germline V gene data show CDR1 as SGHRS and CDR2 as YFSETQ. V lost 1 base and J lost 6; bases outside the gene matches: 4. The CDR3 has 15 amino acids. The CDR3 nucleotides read TGCGCCAGCAGCTTGCAACTAGCGGGATCCAATGAGCAGTTCTTC. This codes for CASSLQLAGSNEQFF.

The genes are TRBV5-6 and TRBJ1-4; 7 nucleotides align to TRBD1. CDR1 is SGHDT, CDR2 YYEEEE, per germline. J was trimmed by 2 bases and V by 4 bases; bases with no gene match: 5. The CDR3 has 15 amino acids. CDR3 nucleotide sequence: TGTGCCAGCAGCCCAACAGGGGCGACTAATGAAAAACTGTTTTTT. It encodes CASSPTGATNEKLFF.

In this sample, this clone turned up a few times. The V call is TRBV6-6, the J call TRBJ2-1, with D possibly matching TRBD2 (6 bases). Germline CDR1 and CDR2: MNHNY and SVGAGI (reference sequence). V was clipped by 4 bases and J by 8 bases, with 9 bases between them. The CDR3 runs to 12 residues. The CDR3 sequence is CASSSTSHEQFF. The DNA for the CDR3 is TGTGCCAGCAGTTCAACTAGCCATGAGCAGTTCTTC.

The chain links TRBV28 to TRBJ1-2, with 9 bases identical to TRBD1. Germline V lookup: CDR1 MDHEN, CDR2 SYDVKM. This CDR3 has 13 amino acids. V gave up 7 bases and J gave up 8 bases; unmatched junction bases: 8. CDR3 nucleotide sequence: TGTGCCAGCAAGCTGACAGGGGGTCACGGCTACACCTTC. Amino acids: CASKLTGGHGYTF.

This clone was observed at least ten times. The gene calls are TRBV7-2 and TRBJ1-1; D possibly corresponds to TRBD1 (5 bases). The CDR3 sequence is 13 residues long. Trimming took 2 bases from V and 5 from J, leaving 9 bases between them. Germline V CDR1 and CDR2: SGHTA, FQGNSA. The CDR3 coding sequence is TGTGCCAGCAGCTTACGACAGAGGACTGAAGCTTTCTTT. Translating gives CASSLRQRTEAFF.

The CDR3 DNA sequence: TGCGCCAGCAGCCAAGACCAGGGGGGGCAGTTCTTC. It encodes CASSQDQGGQFF. The chain carries TRBV4-3 and TRBJ2-1; tentatively, D is TRBD1 (7 bases). V lost 0 bases, J lost 12 bases, and 9 bases lay in between. The length of the CDR3 is 12 residues. Germline lookup yields CDR1 LGHNA and CDR2 YSLEER.

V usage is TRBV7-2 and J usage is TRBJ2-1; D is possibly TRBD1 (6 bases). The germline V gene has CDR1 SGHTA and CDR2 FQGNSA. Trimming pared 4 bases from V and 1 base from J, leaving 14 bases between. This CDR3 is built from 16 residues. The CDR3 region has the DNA TGTGCCAGCAGCTACAGGGTAGTAATTTCCTACAATGAGCAGTTCTTC. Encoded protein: CASSYRVVISYNEQFF.

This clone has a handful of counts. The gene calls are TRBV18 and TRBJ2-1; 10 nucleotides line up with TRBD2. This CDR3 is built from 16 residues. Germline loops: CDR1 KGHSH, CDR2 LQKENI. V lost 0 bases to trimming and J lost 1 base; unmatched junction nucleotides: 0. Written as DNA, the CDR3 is TGTGCCAGCTCACCACCGACTAGCGGGTCCTACAATGAGCAGTTCTTC. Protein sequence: CASSPPTSGSYNEQFF.

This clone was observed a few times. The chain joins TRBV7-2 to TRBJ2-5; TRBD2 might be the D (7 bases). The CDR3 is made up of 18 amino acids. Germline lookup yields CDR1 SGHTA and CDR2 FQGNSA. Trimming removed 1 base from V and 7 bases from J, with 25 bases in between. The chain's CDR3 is CASSLVGPLGAGAGTQYF. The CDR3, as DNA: TGTGCCAGCAGCTTAGTGGGACCATTAGGGGCGGGGGCAGGGACCCAGTACTTC. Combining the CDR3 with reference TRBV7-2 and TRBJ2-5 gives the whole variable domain GAGVSQSPSNKVTEKGKDVELRCDPISGHTALYWYRQSLGQGLEFLIYFQGNSAPDKSGLPSDRFSAERTGGSVSTLTIQRTQQEDSAVYLCASSLVGPLGAGAGTQYFGPGTRLLVL.

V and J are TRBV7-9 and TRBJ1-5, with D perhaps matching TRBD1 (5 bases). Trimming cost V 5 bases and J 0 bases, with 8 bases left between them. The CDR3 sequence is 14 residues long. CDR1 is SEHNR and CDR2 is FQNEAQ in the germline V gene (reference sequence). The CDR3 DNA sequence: TGTGCCAGCAGCGAGACAGATAGCAATCAGCCCCAGCATTTT. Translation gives CASSETDSNQPQHF.

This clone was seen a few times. The CDR3 loop is CASSLDRGRIYEQYF. In DNA, the CDR3 is TGTGCCAGCAGTTTGGACAGGGGGCGAATCTACGAGCAGTACTTC. This chain connects TRBV2 to TRBJ2-7, with 11 bases matching TRBD1. Per germline, CDR1 SNHLY and CDR2 FYNNEI. The CDR3 is made up of 15 amino acids. Trimming at V came to 5 bases and at J to 3 bases, leaving 6 bases not matched to a gene.

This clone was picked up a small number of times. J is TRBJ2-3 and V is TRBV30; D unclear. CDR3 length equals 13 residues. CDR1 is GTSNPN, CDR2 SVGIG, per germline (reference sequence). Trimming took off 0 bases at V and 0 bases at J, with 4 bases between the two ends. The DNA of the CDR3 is TGTGCCTGGAGTGTCGGTAGCACAGATACGCAGTATTTT. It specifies CAWSVGSTDTQYF.

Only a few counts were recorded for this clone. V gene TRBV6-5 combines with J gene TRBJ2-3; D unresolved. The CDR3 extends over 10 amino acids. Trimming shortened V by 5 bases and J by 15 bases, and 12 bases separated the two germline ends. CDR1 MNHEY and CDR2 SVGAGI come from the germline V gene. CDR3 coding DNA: TGTGCCAGCAGTGACGGTCCGGGTTATTTT. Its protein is CASSDGPGYF.

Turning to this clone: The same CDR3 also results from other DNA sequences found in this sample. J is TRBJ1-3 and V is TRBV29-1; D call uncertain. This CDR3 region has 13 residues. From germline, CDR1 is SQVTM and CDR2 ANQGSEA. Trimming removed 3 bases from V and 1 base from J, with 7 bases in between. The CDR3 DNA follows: TGCAGCGTTGATTCGGGATCTGGAAACACCATATATTTT. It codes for CSVDSGSGNTIYF.

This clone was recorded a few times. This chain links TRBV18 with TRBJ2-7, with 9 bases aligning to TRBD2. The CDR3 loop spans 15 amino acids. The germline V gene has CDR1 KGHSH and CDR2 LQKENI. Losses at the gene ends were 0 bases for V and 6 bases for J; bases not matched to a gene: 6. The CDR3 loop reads CASSPPSSGIVEQYF. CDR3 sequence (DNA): TGTGCCAGCTCACCACCTTCTAGCGGGATCGTCGAGCAGTACTTC. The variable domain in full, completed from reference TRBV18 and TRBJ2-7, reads NAGVMQNPRHLVRRRGQEARLRCSPMKGHSHVYWYRQLPEEGLKFMVYLQKENIIDESGMPKERFSAEFPKEGPSILRIQQVVRGDSAAYFCASSPPSSGIVEQYFGPGTRLTVT.

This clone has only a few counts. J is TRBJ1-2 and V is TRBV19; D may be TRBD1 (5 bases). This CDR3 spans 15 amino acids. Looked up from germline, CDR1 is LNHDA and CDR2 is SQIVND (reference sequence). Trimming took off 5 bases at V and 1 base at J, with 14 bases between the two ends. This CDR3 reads CASSADPGLNYGYTF. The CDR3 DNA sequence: TGTGCCAGTAGTGCAGATCCGGGACTTAACTATGGCTACACCTTC.

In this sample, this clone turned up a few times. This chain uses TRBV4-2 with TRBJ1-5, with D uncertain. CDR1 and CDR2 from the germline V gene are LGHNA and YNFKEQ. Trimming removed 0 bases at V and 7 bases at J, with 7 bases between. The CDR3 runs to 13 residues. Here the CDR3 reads CASSQERGQPQHF. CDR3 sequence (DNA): TGTGCCAGCAGCCAAGAAAGAGGCCAGCCCCAGCATTTT.

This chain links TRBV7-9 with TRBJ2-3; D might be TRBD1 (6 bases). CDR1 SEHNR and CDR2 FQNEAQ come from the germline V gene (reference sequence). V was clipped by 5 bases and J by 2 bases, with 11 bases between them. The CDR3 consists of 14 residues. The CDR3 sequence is CASSLRDNTDTQYF. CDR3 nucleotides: TGTGCCAGCAGCCTAAGGGACAACACAGATACGCAGTATTTT.

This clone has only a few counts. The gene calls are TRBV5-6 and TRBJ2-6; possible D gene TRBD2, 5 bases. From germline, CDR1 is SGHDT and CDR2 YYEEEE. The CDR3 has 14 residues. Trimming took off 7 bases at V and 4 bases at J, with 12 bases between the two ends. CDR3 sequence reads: CASLRGSGANVLTF. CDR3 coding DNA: TGTGCCAGCCTTCGGGGTTCCGGGGCCAACGTCCTGACTTTC.

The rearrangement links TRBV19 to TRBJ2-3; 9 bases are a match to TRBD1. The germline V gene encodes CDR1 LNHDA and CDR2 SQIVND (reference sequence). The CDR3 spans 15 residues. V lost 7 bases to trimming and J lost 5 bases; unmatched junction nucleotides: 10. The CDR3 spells CASTKTGGALDTQYF. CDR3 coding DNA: TGTGCCAGTACCAAAACAGGGGGCGCGTTAGATACGCAGTATTTT.

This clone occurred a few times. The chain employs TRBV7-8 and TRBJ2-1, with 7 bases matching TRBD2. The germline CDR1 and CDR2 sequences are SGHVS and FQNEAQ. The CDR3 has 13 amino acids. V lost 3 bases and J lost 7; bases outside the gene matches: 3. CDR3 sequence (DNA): TGTGCCAGCAGCTTTCCCGGGGGGAATGAGCAGTTCTTC. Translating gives CASSFPGGNEQFF.

This chain's CDR3 is CALSLMDEQFF. The CDR3 bases are TGTGCCCTATCACTCATGGATGAGCAGTTCTTC. The chain couples TRBV10-3 to TRBJ2-1; D not resolved. V lost 11 bases to trimming and J lost 8 bases, with 13 bases between them. This CDR3 spans 11 amino acids. Germline loops: CDR1 ENHRY, CDR2 SYGVKD.

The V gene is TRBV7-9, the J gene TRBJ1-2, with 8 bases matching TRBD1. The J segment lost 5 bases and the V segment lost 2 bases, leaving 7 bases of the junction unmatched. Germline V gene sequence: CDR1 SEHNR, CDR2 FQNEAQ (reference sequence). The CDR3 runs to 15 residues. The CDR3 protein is CASSLFQGADYGYTF. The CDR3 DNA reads TGTGCCAGCAGCTTATTCCAGGGGGCGGATTATGGCTACACCTTC.

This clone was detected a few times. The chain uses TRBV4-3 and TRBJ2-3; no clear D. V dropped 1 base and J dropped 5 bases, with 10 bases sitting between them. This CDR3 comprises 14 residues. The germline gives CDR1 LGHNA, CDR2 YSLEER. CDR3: CASSQASRGDTQYF. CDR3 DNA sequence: TGCGCCAGCAGCCAAGCGTCAAGAGGAGATACGCAGTATTTT.

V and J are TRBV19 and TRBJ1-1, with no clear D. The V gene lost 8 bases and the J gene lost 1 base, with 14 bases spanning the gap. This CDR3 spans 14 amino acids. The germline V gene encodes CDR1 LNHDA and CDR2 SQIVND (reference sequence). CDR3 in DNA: TGTGCCAGTGCCCGCAGTGGTTGGAACACTGAAGCTTTCTTT. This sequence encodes CASARSGWNTEAFF.

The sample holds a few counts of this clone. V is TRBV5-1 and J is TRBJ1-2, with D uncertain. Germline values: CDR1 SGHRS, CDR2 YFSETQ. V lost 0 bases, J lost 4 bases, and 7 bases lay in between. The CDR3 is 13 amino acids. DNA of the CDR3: TGCGCCAGCAGCTTGGACAGATCCTATGGCTACACCTTC. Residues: CASSLDRSYGYTF.

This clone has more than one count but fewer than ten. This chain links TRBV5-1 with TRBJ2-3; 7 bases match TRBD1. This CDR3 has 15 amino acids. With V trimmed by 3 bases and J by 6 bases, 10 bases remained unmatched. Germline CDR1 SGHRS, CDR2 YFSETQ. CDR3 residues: CASSSQGFSMDTQYF. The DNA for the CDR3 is TGCGCCAGCAGCTCACAGGGGTTCTCGATGGATACGCAGTATTTT.